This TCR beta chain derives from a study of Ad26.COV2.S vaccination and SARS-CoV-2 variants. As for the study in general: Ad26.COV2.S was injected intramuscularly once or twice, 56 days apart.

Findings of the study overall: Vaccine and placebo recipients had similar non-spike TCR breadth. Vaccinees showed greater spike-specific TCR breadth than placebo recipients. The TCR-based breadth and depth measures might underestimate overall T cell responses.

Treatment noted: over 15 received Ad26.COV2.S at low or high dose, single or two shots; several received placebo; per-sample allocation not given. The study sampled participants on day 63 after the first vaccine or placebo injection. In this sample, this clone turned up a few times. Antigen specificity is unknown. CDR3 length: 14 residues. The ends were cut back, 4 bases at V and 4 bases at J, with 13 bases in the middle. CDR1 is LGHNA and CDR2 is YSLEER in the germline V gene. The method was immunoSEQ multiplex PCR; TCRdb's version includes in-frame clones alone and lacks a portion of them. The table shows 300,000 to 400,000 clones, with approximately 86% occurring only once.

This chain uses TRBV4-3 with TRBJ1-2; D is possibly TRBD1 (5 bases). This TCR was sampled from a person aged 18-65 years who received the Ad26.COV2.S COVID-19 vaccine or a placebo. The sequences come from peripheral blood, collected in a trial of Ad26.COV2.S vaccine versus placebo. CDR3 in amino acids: CASSPSRGSYGYTF. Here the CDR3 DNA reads TGCGCCAGCAGCCCGAGTCGGGGCAGCTATGGCTACACCTTC.